This T cell receptor (beta chain) came from a study of cytomegalovirus exposure and HLA in healthy donors. The V gene's germline CDR1 is LNHDA and CDR2 SQIVND (reference sequence). Trimming stripped 2 bases from V and 0 bases from J, with 14 bases between. The CDR3 sequence is 17 residues long. Libraries were prepared by immunoSEQ multiplex PCR; TCRdb keeps only in-frame clonotypes and omits some of them. This table holds roughly 300,000 clones, 70% to 90% found once. Concerning this clone itself: Its specificity is not known.

A 120-subject validation cohort, separate from the roughly 670-subject first cohort, supplied the donors. Study findings and constraints: Cytomegalovirus status was reportedly diagnosed by the classifier with high specificity and sensitivity.

The rearrangement joins TRBV19 to TRBJ2-4; a possible D gene is TRBD1 (7 bases). The specimen sequenced was PBMCs. The origin of this receptor is a woman aged 18-35 years in good health and CMV-seronegative. The CDR3 DNA follows: TGTGCCAGTAGTATAAGGAGGGGGCGGCTAGCCAAAAACATTCAGTACTTC. Its protein is CASSIRRGRLAKNIQYF.